These 18 T cell receptor beta chains originate from one sample sequenced in a study of T cells in Graves' hyperthyroidism and ophthalmopathy. Amplification yielded TCR beta CDR3 regions, with RNA transcripts as the source. A first-round RT-PCR of the TCR CDR3 used the HTBI primer set. TCRdb reprocessed the multiplex PCR reads with MiXCR, giving one entry per CDR3 protein. This sample has about 350,000 distinct CDR3 sequences, with about 18% found just once. Specimen: blood. These receptors all stem from a woman under 30 with Graves' hyperthyroidism.

As concerns this clonotype: The junction departs from the called germline gene at one end, perhaps through a read error. The chain carries TRBV14 and TRBJ1-1; D uncertain. This CDR3 is built from 15 residues. CDR1 is SGHDN, CDR2 FVKESK, per germline. The DNA for the CDR3 is TGTGCCAGCAGCCAACCGGAGGTTAAGGACGGAGAATCCCTCTTT. Protein sequence: CASSQPEVKDGESLF.

The chain combines TRBV11-2 with TRBJ2-2, with 12 bases identical to TRBD2. CDR1 is SGHAT and CDR2 is FQNNGV in the germline V gene. V shed 5 bases and J 3 bases; nucleotides not matched to a gene: 4. This CDR3 region has 16 residues. The CDR3 reads CASSLRTSGDTGELFF. DNA of the CDR3: TGTGCCAGCAGCCTTCGGACTAGCGGGGACACCGGGGAGCTGTTTTTT.

This clonotype was detected a few times. This chain uses TRBV5-1 with TRBJ2-2, with 11 nucleotides matching TRBD1. The V segment lost 3 bases and the J segment 3 bases; nucleotides outside the gene matches: 16. CDR1 is SGHRS and CDR2 is YFSETQ in the germline V gene. This CDR3 region has 20 residues. The CDR3 sequence is CASSCNFRDRGFPDTGELFF. Here the CDR3 DNA reads TGCGCCAGCAGCTGTAATTTCCGGGACAGGGGGTTCCCGGACACCGGGGAGCTGTTTTTT.

This clonotype showed up many times. CDR3 DNA: TGTGCCAGCAGCCTACCGGGACTAGCGGGAAACGAGCAGTACTTC. This translates into CASSLPGLAGNEQYF. The gene calls are TRBV11-2 and TRBJ2-7; TRBD2 matches at 13 bases. The CDR3 contains 15 residues. Germline-derived CDR1 and CDR2 are SGHAT and FQNNGV. V gave up 5 bases and J gave up 5 bases; unmatched junction bases: 6.

V is TRBV12-3 or TRBV12-4 and J is TRBJ1-1, with D possibly matching TRBD1 (6 bases). V lost 2 bases and J lost 1, with 14 bases in between. CDR3 length: 16 amino acids. This chain's CDR3 is CASSLRSGAQNTEAFF. Written as DNA, the CDR3 is TGTGCCAGCAGTTTAAGGTCAGGGGCCCAGAACACTGAAGCTTTCTTT.

The J gene is TRBJ2-7, the V gene TRBV12-3 or TRBV12-4, with D possibly TRBD2 on 6 matching bases. This CDR3 region has 12 residues. V lost 6 bases, J lost 4 bases, and 10 bases lay in between. The CDR3 loop is CASRKGLYEQYF. The CDR3 DNA follows: TGTGCCAGCAGAAAGGGACTTTACGAGCAGTACTTC.

V is TRBV6-2 or TRBV6-3 and J is TRBJ1-5; D is unclear. The V end lost 4 bases, the J end lost 3 bases, and 13 bases lay between the germline ends. This CDR3 is built from 15 residues. The germline gives CDR1 MNHEY, CDR2 SVGEGT. This CDR3 reads CASSSAPGNNQPQHF. CDR3 bases: TGTGCCAGCAGTTCCGCCCCAGGCAACAATCAGCCCCAGCATTTT.

Comments on this clonotype: A much larger clone lies one base from this, so it may be a read error. This sequence joins TRBV2 and TRBJ1-5; D call uncertain. In germline, CDR1 is SNHLY, CDR2 FYNNEI. Trimming cost V 8 bases and J 4 bases, with 18 bases left between them. This CDR3 contains 15 residues. CDR3 residues: CASGSKDLWNQPQHF. DNA for the CDR3: TGTGCCAGCGGATCGAAGGACCTTTGGAATCAGCCCCAGCATTTT.

The chain couples TRBV12-3 or TRBV12-4 to TRBJ1-5; D uncertain. V gave up 5 bases and J gave up 8 bases, with 10 bases separating them. The CDR3 totals 12 residues. CDR3 sequence: CASSNDWEPQHF. CDR3 DNA: TGTGCCAGCAGTAACGATTGGGAGCCCCAGCATTTT.

This clonotype has a count of ten or more. The J gene is TRBJ1-1, the V gene TRBV7-8; D remains unclear. The CDR3 loop spans 14 amino acids. Deletions cut 5 bases from V and 1 base from J, with 11 bases between. Germline CDR1 SGHVS, CDR2 FQNEAQ. CDR3 nucleotides: TGTGCCAGCAGCACCGCACACCCGAACACTGAAGCTTTCTTT. This encodes CASSTAHPNTEAFF.

This clonotype has a count of ten or more. This chain uses TRBV6-5 with TRBJ2-7, with D perhaps matching TRBD1 (6 bases). The CDR3 has 12 amino acids. The germline CDR1 and CDR2 sequences are MNHEY and SVGAGI. The V and J ends lost 6 bases and 3 bases respectively, with 9 bases between them. This chain's CDR3 is CASSQQGYEQYF. As DNA, the CDR3 is TGTGCCAGCAGCCAACAGGGCTACGAGCAGTACTTC.

This chain joins TRBV6-2 or TRBV6-3 and TRBJ2-2, with D perhaps matching TRBD2 (5 bases). Trimming took 8 bases from V and 1 from J, leaving 11 bases between them. Per germline, CDR1 MNHEY and CDR2 SVGEGT. This CDR3 is 14 amino acids long. In DNA form, the CDR3 reads TGTGCCAGCTATGAAACTAGGAACACCGGGGAGCTGTTTTTT. Encoded protein: CASYETRNTGELFF.

Details on this clonotype: Given a much more abundant clone one base away, this may be a read error. CDR3 sequence (DNA): TGTGCCAGCAGCCAATTGGACAACACCGGGGAGCTGTTTTTT. It is translated as CASSQLDNTGELFF. This rearrangement joins TRBV14 to TRBJ2-2; D is uncertain. V was trimmed by 2 bases and J by 2 bases, leaving 6 bases between them. The V gene's germline CDR1 is SGHDN and CDR2 FVKESK. This CDR3 contains 14 residues.

This clonotype was observed at least ten times. The chain has TRBV30 and TRBJ1-6; D gene unclear. Per germline, CDR1 GTSNPN and CDR2 SVGIG (reference sequence). V was trimmed by 0 bases and J by 6 bases, leaving 21 bases between them. CDR3 length: 18 residues. The CDR3 coding sequence is TGTGCCTGGAGTGTTTTCCCTACTATCGGCCGACTTAATTCACCCCTCCACTTT. Protein: CAWSVFPTIGRLNSPLHF. Filled out from reference TRBV30 and TRBJ1-6, the complete variable domain reads SQTIHQWPATLVQPVGSPLSLECTVEGTSNPNLYWYRQAAGRGLQLLFYSVGIGQISSEVPQNLSASRPQDRQFILSSKKLLLSDSGFYLCAWSVFPTIGRLNSPLHFGNGTRLTVT.

This clonotype was seen ten or more times. The gene calls are TRBV2 and TRBJ2-6, with D possibly called TRBD1 or TRBD2 (5 bases each). Germline loops: CDR1 SNHLY, CDR2 FYNNEI. The CDR3 sequence is 14 residues long. Trimming pared 6 bases from V and 0 bases from J, leaving 6 bases between. CDR3 protein: CASRGVSGANVLTF. CDR3 nucleotide sequence: TGTGCCAGCAGGGGGGTCTCTGGGGCCAACGTCCTGACTTTC. The variable domain in full, completed from reference TRBV2 and TRBJ2-6, reads EPEVTQTPSHQVTQMGQEVILRCVPISNHLYFYWYRQILGQKVEFLVSFYNNEISEKSEIFDDQFSVERPDGSNFTLKIRSTKLEDSAMYFCASRGVSGANVLTFGAGSRLTVL.

This clonotype came up many times. The rearrangement joins TRBV6-1 to TRBJ1-5, with TRBD1 matching over 9 bases. CDR1 is MNHNS and CDR2 is SASEGT in the germline V gene. The CDR3 contains 16 residues. V shed 8 bases, J shed 5 bases, and the junction held 13 bases outside the gene matches. The CDR3 region has the DNA TGTGCCAGCGGACCACTGCCGGACAGGGGACATCAGCCCCAGCATTTT. This encodes CASGPLPDRGHQPQHF.

This clonotype has ten or more counts. The rearrangement uses TRBV2 and TRBJ1-1, with D tentatively TRBD1 (6 bases). This CDR3 region has 10 residues. Per germline, CDR1 SNHLY and CDR2 FYNNEI. Trimming took 6 bases from V and 11 from J, leaving 10 bases between them. CDR3 in DNA: TGTGCCAGCAGCAGGACAGATGCTTTCTTT. Protein sequence: CASSRTDAFF. Full variable domain (outside the CDR3, taken from reference TRBV2 and TRBJ1-1): EPEVTQTPSHQVTQMGQEVILRCVPISNHLYFYWYRQILGQKVEFLVSFYNNEISEKSEIFDDQFSVERPDGSNFTLKIRSTKLEDSAMYFCASSRTDAFFGQGTRLTVV.

In its sample, this clonotype was seen many times. The chain couples TRBV6-1 to TRBJ2-7; either TRBD1 or TRBD2 may fit D (5 bases each). CDR1 and CDR2 from the germline V gene are MNHNS and SASEGT. This CDR3 has 15 amino acids. V was trimmed by 5 bases and J by 0 bases, leaving 14 bases between them. This chain's CDR3 is CASSPYGTVSYEQYF. In DNA, the CDR3 is TGTGCCAGCAGTCCGTACGGGACGGTCTCCTACGAGCAGTACTTC.